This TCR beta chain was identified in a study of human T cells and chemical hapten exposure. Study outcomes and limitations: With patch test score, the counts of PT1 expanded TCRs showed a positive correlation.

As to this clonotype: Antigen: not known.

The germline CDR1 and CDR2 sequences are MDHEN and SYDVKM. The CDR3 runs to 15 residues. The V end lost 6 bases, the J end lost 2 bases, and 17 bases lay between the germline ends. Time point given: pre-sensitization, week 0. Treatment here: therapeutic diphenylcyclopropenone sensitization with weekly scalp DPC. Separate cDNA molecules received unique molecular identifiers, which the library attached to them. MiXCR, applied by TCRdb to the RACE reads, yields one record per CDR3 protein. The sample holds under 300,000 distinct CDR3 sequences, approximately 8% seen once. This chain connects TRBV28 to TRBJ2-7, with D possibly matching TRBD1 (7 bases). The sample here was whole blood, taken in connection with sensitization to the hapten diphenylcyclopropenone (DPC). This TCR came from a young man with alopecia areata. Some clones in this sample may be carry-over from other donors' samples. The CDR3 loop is CASRTPGGTTYEQYF. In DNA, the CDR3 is TGTGCCAGCAGAACCCCAGGGGGGACGACCTACGAGCAGTACTTC. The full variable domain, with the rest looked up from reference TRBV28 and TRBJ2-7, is DVKVTQSSRYLVKRTGEKVFLECVQDMDHENMFWYRQDPGLGLRLIYFSYDVKMKEKGDIPEGYSVSREKKERFSLILESASTNQTSMYLCASRTPGGTTYEQYFGPGTRLTVT.